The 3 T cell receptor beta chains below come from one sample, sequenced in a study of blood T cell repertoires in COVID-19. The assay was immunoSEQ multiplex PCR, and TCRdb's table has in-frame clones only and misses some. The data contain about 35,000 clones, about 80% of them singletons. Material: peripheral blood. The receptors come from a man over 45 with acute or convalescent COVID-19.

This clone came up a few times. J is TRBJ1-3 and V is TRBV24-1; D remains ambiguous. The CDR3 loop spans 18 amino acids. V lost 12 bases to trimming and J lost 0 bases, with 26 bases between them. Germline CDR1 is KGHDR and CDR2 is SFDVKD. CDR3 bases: TGTGCCCCCGCCTGTTGCGGTCCATTCTTTGGCTCTGGAAACACCATATATTTT. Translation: CAPACCGPFFGSGNTIYF.

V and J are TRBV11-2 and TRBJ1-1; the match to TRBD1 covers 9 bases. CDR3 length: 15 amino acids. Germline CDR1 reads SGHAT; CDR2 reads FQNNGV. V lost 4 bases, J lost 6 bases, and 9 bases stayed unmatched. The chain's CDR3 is CASSSYRGQGAEAFF. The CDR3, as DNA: TGTGCCAGCAGCTCCTATAGGGGACAGGGAGCTGAAGCTTTCTTT.

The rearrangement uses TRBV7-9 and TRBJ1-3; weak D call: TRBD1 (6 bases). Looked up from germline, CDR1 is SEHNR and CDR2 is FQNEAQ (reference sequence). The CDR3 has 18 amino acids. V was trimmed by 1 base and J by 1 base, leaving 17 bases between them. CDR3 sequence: CASSLGIQGLLSGNTIYF. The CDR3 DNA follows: TGTGCCAGCAGCTTAGGGATACAGGGCTTGCTTTCTGGAAACACCATATATTTT.